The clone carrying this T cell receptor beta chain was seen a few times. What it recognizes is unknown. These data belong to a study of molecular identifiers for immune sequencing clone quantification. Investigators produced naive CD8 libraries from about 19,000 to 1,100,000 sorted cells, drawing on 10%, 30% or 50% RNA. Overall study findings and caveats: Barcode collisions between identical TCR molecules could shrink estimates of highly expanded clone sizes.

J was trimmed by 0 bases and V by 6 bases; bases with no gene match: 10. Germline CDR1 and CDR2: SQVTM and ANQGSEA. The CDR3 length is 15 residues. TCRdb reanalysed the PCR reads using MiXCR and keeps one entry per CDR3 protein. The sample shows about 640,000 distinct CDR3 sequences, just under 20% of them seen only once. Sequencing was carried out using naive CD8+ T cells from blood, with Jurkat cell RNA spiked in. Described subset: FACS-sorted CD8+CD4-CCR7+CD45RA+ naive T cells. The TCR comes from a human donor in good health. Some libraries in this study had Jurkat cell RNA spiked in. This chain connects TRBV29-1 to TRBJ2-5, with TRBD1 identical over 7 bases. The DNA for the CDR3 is TGCAGCGTCAACGCGCGAGGACAGGACCAAGAGACCCAGTACTTC. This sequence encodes CSVNARGQDQETQYF.